The T cell receptor beta chain described here comes from a study of blood T cell repertoires in COVID-19. Whole-study context: The study drew acute and convalescent COVID-19 samples from the United States, Italy and Spain. T cells, B-cell-depleted T cells, or PBMCs supplied cDNA or gDNA.

As originally analysed: Scientists estimated how many nucleated cells there were by amplifying reference gene primers. The protocol was immunoSEQ multiplex PCR, while the TCRdb copy is restricted to in-frame clones and leaves out a portion. That table is the source of V, J and clone size, and D and trimming were worked out from the DNA. The repertoire holds about 83,000 clones, with approximately 86% as singletons. This clonotype was sampled from a man aged 80 or over with active or convalescent COVID-19. Sequenced sample: peripheral blood.

Here the CDR3 reads CASSAPGTGVNQPQHF. DNA for the CDR3: TGTGCCAGCAGTGCGCCCGGGACAGGGGTGAATCAGCCCCAGCATTTT. This chain joins TRBV6-1 and TRBJ1-5; 10 bases map to TRBD1. Germline V gene sequence: CDR1 MNHNS, CDR2 SASEGT. The CDR3 runs to 16 residues. V lost 4 bases and J lost 4; bases outside the gene matches: 7.